The source of this T cell receptor beta chain is a study of CD8+CD57+ T cells in acquired aplastic anemia. On the study more broadly: DNA from sorted CD4+ and CD8+ cells averaged roughly 3.2 ug. Study-wide findings and caveats: Patients and controls had in common twenty-nine CD8+ CDR3 sequences.

Profiling of TCR beta VDJ combinations and CDR3 sequences used genomic DNA as template. TCRdb re-called the reads with MiXCR, one entry per CDR3 protein. The sample has approximately 250,000 distinct CDR3 sequences; around 82% are singletons. Before being chosen for sequencing, patients had shown CD8+CD57+ cell expansion by flow cytometry. This CDR3 spans 14 amino acids. V shed 5 bases, J shed 6 bases, and the junction held 8 bases outside the gene matches. Germline V lookup: CDR1 SGHTA, CDR2 FQGTGA. Concerning this clonotype itself: Antigen: not known.

Input material: sorted CD4+, CD8+, or CD8+CD57+ T cells (not recorded which) from PBMCs. The rearrangement uses TRBV7-3 and TRBJ2-3; 7 positions match TRBD2. The sequence was obtained from a human donor with aplastic anemia. CDR3 amino acids: CASSITGGVDTQYF. In DNA form, the CDR3 reads TGTGCCAGCAGCATTACTGGGGGGGTCGATACGCAGTATTTT.